This T cell receptor beta chain stems from a study of Ad26.COV2.S vaccination and SARS-CoV-2 variants. Looking at the study overall: In the study, Ad26.COV2.S was injected intramuscularly once, or twice 56 days apart.

This CDR3 is built from 17 residues. Trimming took off 0 bases at V and 0 bases at J, with 12 bases between the two ends. Germline V lookup: CDR1 SGHDN, CDR2 FVKESK. The treatment was: some 19 received Ad26.COV2.S at low or high dose, single or two shots; 5 received placebo; per-sample allocation not given. All samples were drawn on day 63, counting from the first vaccine or placebo injection. This table comes from immunoSEQ multiplex PCR, and its TCRdb copy is limited to in-frame clones, with some not included. The sample yields about 480,000 clones, roughly 85% seen once. Study-wide results and limits: Greater spike-specific TCR breadth was seen in vaccine recipients than in placebo recipients.

In this sample, this clone turned up a few times. No antigen is known for it. Here the sequenced sample was peripheral blood, taken in a trial of Ad26.COV2.S vaccine versus placebo. The receptor was isolated from a person aged 18-65 years who received the Ad26.COV2.S COVID-19 vaccine or a placebo. This chain connects TRBV14 to TRBJ1-3; D might be TRBD1 (5 bases). CDR3 DNA: TGTGCCAGCAGCCAAGATCCGGGACTTCGCTCTGGAAACACCATATATTTT. Translating it yields CASSQDPGLRSGNTIYF.